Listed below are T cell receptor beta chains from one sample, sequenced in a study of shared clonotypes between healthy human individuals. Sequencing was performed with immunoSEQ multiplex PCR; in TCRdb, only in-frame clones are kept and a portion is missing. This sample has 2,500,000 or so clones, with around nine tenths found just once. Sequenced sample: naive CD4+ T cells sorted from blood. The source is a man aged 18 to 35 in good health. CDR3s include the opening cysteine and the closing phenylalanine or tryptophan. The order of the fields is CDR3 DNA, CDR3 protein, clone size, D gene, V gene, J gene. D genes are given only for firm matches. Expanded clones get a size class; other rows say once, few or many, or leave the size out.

cdr3_nt: TGTGCCAGCAGCCAAGCGGTGGTAAATGAGCAGTTCTTC; cdr3_aa: CASSQAVVNEQFF; clone_size: -; d_call: -; v_call: TRBV14; j_call: TRBJ2-1
cdr3_nt: TGTGCCAGCAGCTTAGGGACAGGGGGAGTTGGCTACACCTTC; cdr3_aa: CASSLGTGGVGYTF; clone_size: -; d_call: TRBD1; v_call: TRBV7-2; j_call: TRBJ1-2
cdr3_nt: TGTGCCAGCAGACCTGGACCGAAGAACACTGAAGCTTTCTTT; cdr3_aa: CASRPGPKNTEAFF; clone_size: -; d_call: -; v_call: TRBV7-9; j_call: TRBJ1-1
cdr3_nt: TGTGCCAGCAGCTTAGAGGCGGCGCCGTATCAGCCCCAGCATTTT; cdr3_aa: CASSLEAAPYQPQHF; clone_size: -; d_call: -; v_call: TRBV11-2; j_call: TRBJ1-5
cdr3_nt: TGCGCCAGCAGCTTGTTTGCGAGACTAGCGGCGAACACCGGGGAGCTGTTTTTT; cdr3_aa: CASSLFARLAANTGELFF; clone_size: -; d_call: TRBD2; v_call: TRBV5-1; j_call: TRBJ2-2
cdr3_nt: TGTGCCAGTAGTATAGAGTCAGGTACTGGCGATCAGCCCCAGCATTTT; cdr3_aa: CASSIESGTGDQPQHF; clone_size: -; d_call: -; v_call: TRBV19; j_call: TRBJ1-5
cdr3_nt: TGTGCCAGCAGCTTGGGGACGGCACGGGGGGACGAGCAGTACTTC; cdr3_aa: CASSLGTARGDEQYF; clone_size: -; d_call: TRBD2; v_call: TRBV5-6; j_call: TRBJ2-7
cdr3_nt: TGTGCCAGCACCCCCCGGCGGGGGAGCACCGGGGAGCTGTTTTTT; cdr3_aa: CASTPRRGSTGELFF; clone_size: -; d_call: TRBD2; v_call: TRBV6-1; j_call: TRBJ2-2
cdr3_nt: TGTGCCACCGCCAGGGCGAGCGGGGAGCTGTTTTTT; cdr3_aa: CATARASGELFF; clone_size: -; d_call: -; v_call: TRBV6-6; j_call: TRBJ2-2
cdr3_nt: TGTGCCAGCAGCTTGTCCCCACTAGCACCCCTGAATACGCAGTATTTT; cdr3_aa: CASSLSPLAPLNTQYF; clone_size: -; d_call: -; v_call: TRBV7-2; j_call: TRBJ2-3
cdr3_nt: TGTGCCAGCAGTTCGGACAGGGGAGATACTGGAAACACCATATATTTT; cdr3_aa: CASSSDRGDTGNTIYF; clone_size: -; d_call: TRBD1; v_call: TRBV6-5; j_call: TRBJ1-3
cdr3_nt: TGTGCCAGCAGGGTTTTAGATACGCAGTATTTT; cdr3_aa: CASRVLDTQYF; clone_size: -; d_call: -; v_call: TRBV2; j_call: TRBJ2-3
cdr3_nt: TGTGCCAGCAGTCTAGGGACGGGAATGAACACTGAAGCTTTCTTT; cdr3_aa: CASSLGTGMNTEAFF; clone_size: -; d_call: -; v_call: TRBV28; j_call: TRBJ1-1
cdr3_nt: TGTGCCAGCAGCCCGGGGACTAGCGTTAGCACAGATACGCAGTATTTT; cdr3_aa: CASSPGTSVSTDTQYF; clone_size: once; d_call: TRBD2; v_call: TRBV5-4; j_call: TRBJ2-3
cdr3_nt: TGCGCCAGCAGCCAAGAGGGAGGCAATGAGCAGTTCTTC; cdr3_aa: CASSQEGGNEQFF; clone_size: -; d_call: -; v_call: TRBV4-1; j_call: TRBJ2-1
cdr3_nt: TGCGCCAGCAGCTTCAACACAGATACGCAGTATTTT; cdr3_aa: CASSFNTDTQYF; clone_size: -; d_call: -; v_call: TRBV5-1; j_call: TRBJ2-3
cdr3_nt: TGTGCCAGTATGTTAATCCGAGGAGGGACAGATACGCAGTATTTT; cdr3_aa: CASMLIRGGTDTQYF; clone_size: -; d_call: -; v_call: TRBV19; j_call: TRBJ2-3
cdr3_nt: TGTGCCTGGAGTGTACAGGCTTTCCTCGAGACCCAGTACTTC; cdr3_aa: CAWSVQAFLETQYF; clone_size: -; d_call: -; v_call: TRBV30; j_call: TRBJ2-5
cdr3_nt: TGTGCCAGAAGCCTAGAGGACAGAAGCTCCTATAATTCACCCCTCCACTTT; cdr3_aa: CARSLEDRSSYNSPLHF; clone_size: -; d_call: -; v_call: TRBV5-3; j_call: TRBJ1-6
cdr3_nt: TGCGCCAGCAGCCCCGGGGGCGGAGATACGCAGTATTTT; cdr3_aa: CASSPGGGDTQYF; clone_size: -; d_call: -; v_call: TRBV4-3; j_call: TRBJ2-3
cdr3_nt: TGTGCCAGCAGCAGCCAGCGGGGTAACAAAGGGACCAATGAGCAGTTCTTC; cdr3_aa: CASSSQRGNKGTNEQFF; clone_size: -; d_call: TRBD2; v_call: TRBV9; j_call: TRBJ2-1
cdr3_nt: TGTGCCAGCAGAAGGGAATCCTACGAGCAGTACTTC; cdr3_aa: CASRRESYEQYF; clone_size: -; d_call: -; v_call: TRBV6-1; j_call: TRBJ2-7
cdr3_nt: TGTGCCAGCAGCTTAGGTTTTGGCAGAATCTATGGCTACACCTTC; cdr3_aa: CASSLGFGRIYGYTF; clone_size: -; d_call: -; v_call: TRBV11-2; j_call: TRBJ1-2
cdr3_nt: TGTGCCAGTAGTCGGGACGGTCCAGAGACCCAGTACTTC; cdr3_aa: CASSRDGPETQYF; clone_size: -; d_call: -; v_call: TRBV19; j_call: TRBJ2-5
cdr3_nt: TGTGCCAGCAGCCAGAGGACAGGGAACCAAGAGACCCAGTACTTC; cdr3_aa: CASSQRTGNQETQYF; clone_size: -; d_call: TRBD1; v_call: TRBV11-3; j_call: TRBJ2-5
cdr3_nt: TGCGCCAGCAGCTTGGCAGCCGGCTCTGGAAACACCATATATTTT; cdr3_aa: CASSLAAGSGNTIYF; clone_size: -; d_call: -; v_call: TRBV5-1; j_call: TRBJ1-3
cdr3_nt: TGTGCCAGCAGCCGAGGGTGGGGTTTGGAGGAAAAACTGTTTTTT; cdr3_aa: CASSRGWGLEEKLFF; clone_size: once; d_call: -; v_call: TRBV6-5; j_call: TRBJ1-4
cdr3_nt: TGTGCCAGCAGTTACTCCAATCGGGAGAACACTGAAGCTTTCTTT; cdr3_aa: CASSYSNRENTEAFF; clone_size: -; d_call: -; v_call: TRBV6-5; j_call: TRBJ1-1
cdr3_nt: TGTGCCAGCAGCTCCGACAGGGGCGGAACCCTTAGCACAGATACGCAGTATTTT; cdr3_aa: CASSSDRGGTLSTDTQYF; clone_size: -; d_call: TRBD1; v_call: TRBV5-4; j_call: TRBJ2-3
cdr3_nt: TGTGCCAGCAGCTTGGCTGGGACTAGCGGGGGGGTGTACCAAGAGACCCAGTACTTC; cdr3_aa: CASSLAGTSGGVYQETQYF; clone_size: once; d_call: TRBD2; v_call: TRBV5-4; j_call: TRBJ2-5
cdr3_nt: TGTGCCAGCAGTGTCGGGGGAGCCGGGGAGCTGTTTTTT; cdr3_aa: CASSVGGAGELFF; clone_size: -; d_call: -; v_call: TRBV2; j_call: TRBJ2-2